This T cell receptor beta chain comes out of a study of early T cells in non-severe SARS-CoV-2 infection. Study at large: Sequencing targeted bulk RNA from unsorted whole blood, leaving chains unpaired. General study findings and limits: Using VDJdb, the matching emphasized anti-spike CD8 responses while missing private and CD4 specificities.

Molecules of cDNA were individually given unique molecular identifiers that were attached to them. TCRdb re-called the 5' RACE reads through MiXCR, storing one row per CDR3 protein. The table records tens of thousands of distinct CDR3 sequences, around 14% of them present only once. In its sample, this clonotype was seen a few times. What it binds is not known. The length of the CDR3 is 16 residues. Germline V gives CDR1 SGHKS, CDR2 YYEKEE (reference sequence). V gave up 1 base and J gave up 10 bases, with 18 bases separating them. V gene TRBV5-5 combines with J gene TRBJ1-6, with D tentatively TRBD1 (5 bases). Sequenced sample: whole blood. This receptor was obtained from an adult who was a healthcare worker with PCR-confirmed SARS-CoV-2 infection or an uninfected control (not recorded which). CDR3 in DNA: TGTGCCAGCAGCTTGATAGGAGGGGCTAGGAGCTCACCCCTCCACTTT. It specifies CASSLIGGARSSPLHF.